The sequence of this T cell receptor beta chain was determined in a study of T cell changes during pregnancy in multiple sclerosis (dated by TCRdb to the late 2010s). Some background on the complete study: The study looked at changes in the T cell repertoire across pregnancy in women with multiple sclerosis.

Preparation of the library involved the immunoSEQ multiplex PCR assay. TCRdb obtained this table from immuneACCESS and retained in-frame rearrangements with V and J assigned. These tables miss some clones; where compared with another copy, unresolved V genes account for less than half of the shortfall, and the remainder is unexplained. The sample records just under 50,000 clones, approximately 91% of which are singletons. Approximately 10% of the sample comes from the top ten. The CDR3 contains 16 residues, cysteine and phenylalanine counted. The only DNA kept is the CDR3, 48 bases in frame from the first base. From the germline V gene, CDR1 is SNHLY and CDR2 is FYNNEI. Trimming leaves V shorter by 1 base and J shorter by 2 bases, with the junction holding 6 bases beyond the gene matches. In this sample, this clone turned up a few times. Its antigen has not been determined. No base qualities exist here, and no much larger clone lies one base off it. Other DNA sequences within the sample encode an identical CDR3.

The source was CD8+ T cells from peripheral blood mononuclear cells, collected after pregnancy. The V gene is TRBV2 and the J gene is TRBJ2-3; 7 bases in the junction line up with TRBD1. The origin of this receptor is a female donor with multiple sclerosis, enrolled in a pregnancy study. The bases read TGTGCCAGCAGTGAAGAACAGGGGTCTTACACAGATACGCAGTATTTT. Translated, this gives CASSEEQGSYTDTQYF.